This TCR beta chain was recorded in a study of blood T cells in healthy people across ages. Study as a whole: About one barcoded beta molecule per two T cells was the capture yield of template switching. Study outcomes and limitations: Higher diversity, along with more naive CD4+ cells, distinguished long-lived donors from aged donors. Estimates of total diversity, which came from one million sequenced T cells, were considered to be underestimates.

A word on this clonotype: Its antigen is undetermined.

Per germline, CDR1 SEHNR and CDR2 FQNEAQ (reference sequence). The CDR3 has 13 residues. V lost 5 bases to trimming and J lost 7 bases, with 15 bases between them. It was with a sample-barcoded 5' primer and a J-beta primer mix that a second PCR of roughly 6 to 11 cycles was run. Unique molecular identifiers of 12 random nucleotides labeled each cDNA. TCRdb called the 5' RACE reads again in MiXCR, with one record for every CDR3 protein. Here the sample spans 1.5 million to 2 million distinct CDR3 sequences, under 30% being singletons. The origin of this receptor is a woman in her 30s in good health. Sequencing was performed on blood. The rearrangement links TRBV7-9 to TRBJ2-7; no definite D call. CDR3 in amino acids: CASSPLLHNEQYF. The CDR3 coding sequence is TGTGCCAGCAGCCCCCTTCTGCACAATGAGCAGTACTTC.